This TCR beta chain comes out of a study of T cells in Graves' hyperthyroidism and ophthalmopathy. This clonotype was observed once. No antigen is known for it. This may be a read error, as it is one base from a much larger clone. Study observations and caveats: Ophthalmopathy, which appeared later, was predicted by the model a median about 5.9 months before onset. Blood also contained most expanded thyroid clonotypes above 0.001.

The source material, RNA transcripts, was used to amplify TCR beta CDR3 regions. The TCR CDR3 first-round RT-PCR relied on the HTBI primer set. TCRdb reprocessed the multiplex PCR reads with MiXCR, giving one entry per CDR3 protein. This sample yields hundreds of thousands of distinct CDR3 sequences, of which over 10% are seen a single time; 9% to 9.5% belongs to the top ten. Recently diagnosed hyperthyroidism of less than 2 months' duration affected patients aged 18 to 65. The CDR3 is made up of 15 amino acids. Germline assignment: CDR1 DFQATT and CDR2 SNEGSKA (reference sequence). The receptor was derived from a woman between 18 and 30 years old with Graves' hyperthyroidism. The rearrangement links TRBV20-1 to TRBJ2-7; 9 nucleotides match TRBD2. The specimen sequenced was blood. The CDR3, as DNA: TGCAGTGCTAGAGATCGCGGGGGGGCGTCCTACGAGCGGTACTTC. The encoded protein is CSARDRGGASYERYF.